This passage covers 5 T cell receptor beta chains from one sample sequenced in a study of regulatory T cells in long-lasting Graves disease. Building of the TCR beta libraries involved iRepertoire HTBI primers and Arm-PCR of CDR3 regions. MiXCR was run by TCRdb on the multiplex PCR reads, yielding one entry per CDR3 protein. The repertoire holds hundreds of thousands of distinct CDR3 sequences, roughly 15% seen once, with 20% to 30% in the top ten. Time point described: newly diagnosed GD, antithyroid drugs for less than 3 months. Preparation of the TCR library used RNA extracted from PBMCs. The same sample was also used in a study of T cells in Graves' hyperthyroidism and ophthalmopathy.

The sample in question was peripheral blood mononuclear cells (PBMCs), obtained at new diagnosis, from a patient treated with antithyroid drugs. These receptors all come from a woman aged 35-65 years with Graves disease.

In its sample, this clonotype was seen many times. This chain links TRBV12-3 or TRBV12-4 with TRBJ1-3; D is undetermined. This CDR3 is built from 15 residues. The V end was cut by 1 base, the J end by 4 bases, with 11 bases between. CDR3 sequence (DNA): TGTGCCAGCAGTTTAGGACGGGCAGAAGGAAACACCATATATTTT. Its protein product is CASSLGRAEGNTIYF.

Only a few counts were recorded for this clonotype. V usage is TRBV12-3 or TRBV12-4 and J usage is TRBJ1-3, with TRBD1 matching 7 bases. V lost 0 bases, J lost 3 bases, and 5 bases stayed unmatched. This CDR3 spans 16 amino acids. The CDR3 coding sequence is TGTGCCAGCAGTTTAGCGGGGCAGGGGGATGGAAACACCATATATTTT. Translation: CASSLAGQGDGNTIYF.

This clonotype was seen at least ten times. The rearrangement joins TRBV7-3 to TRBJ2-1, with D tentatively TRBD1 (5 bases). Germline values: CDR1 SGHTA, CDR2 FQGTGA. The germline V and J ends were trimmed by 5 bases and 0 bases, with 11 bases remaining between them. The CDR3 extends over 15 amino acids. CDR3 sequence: CASSDYRSSYNEQFF. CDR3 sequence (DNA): TGTGCCAGCAGCGATTACAGGAGCTCCTACAATGAGCAGTTCTTC.

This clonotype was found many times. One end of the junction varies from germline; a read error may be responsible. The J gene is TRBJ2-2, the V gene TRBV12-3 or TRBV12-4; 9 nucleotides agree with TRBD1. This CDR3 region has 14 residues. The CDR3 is CASSRTGGSGELFF. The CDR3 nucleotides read TGCGCCAGCAGTAGAACAGGGGGCTCCGGGGAGCTGTTTTTT.

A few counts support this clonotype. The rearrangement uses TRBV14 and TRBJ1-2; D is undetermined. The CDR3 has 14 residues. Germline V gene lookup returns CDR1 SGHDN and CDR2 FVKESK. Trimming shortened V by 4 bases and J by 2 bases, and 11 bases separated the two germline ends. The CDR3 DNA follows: TGTGCCAGCAGCCCACCGGGGTCGAACTATGGCTACACCTTC. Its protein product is CASSPPGSNYGYTF.